Below are 20 T cell receptor beta chains sequenced from a single sample in a study of human T cells and chemical hapten exposure. As for time point: patch test 3, about 24 weeks after DPC sensitization. As for treatment: therapeutic diphenylcyclopropenone sensitization with weekly scalp DPC. TCRdb re-called the RACE reads with MiXCR, one entry per CDR3 protein. The sample shows roughly 100,000 distinct CDR3 sequences, less than 35% of them seen only once. This specimen consisted of whole blood, obtained in connection with sensitization to the hapten diphenylcyclopropenone (DPC). The source of these receptors is a man aged 40-50 years with alopecia areata. Some clones in this sample may be carry-over from other donors' samples.

The table lists this clonotype with a few counts. The J gene is TRBJ1-5, the V gene TRBV4-2, with a tentative D call TRBD1 (6 bases). Germline values: CDR1 LGHNA, CDR2 YNFKEQ. Deletions cut 3 bases from V and 5 bases from J, with 20 bases between. The CDR3 totals 17 residues. In nucleotides, the CDR3 is TGTGCCAGCAGCCAGACGGTCAGGGGTGGGGCCCATCAGCCCCAGCATTTT. Encoded protein: CASSQTVRGGAHQPQHF.

The V call is TRBV2, the J call TRBJ1-2; the match to TRBD1 covers 7 bases. Trimming at V came to 6 bases and at J to 1 base, leaving 5 bases not matched to a gene. The CDR3 runs 14 residues. Germline values: CDR1 SNHLY, CDR2 FYNNEI. In DNA, the CDR3 is TGTGCCAGCAGCATCACAGGGGATAACTATGGCTACACCTTC. Its translation is CASSITGDNYGYTF. Full variable domain (missing parts from reference TRBV2 and TRBJ1-2): EPEVTQTPSHQVTQMGQEVILRCVPISNHLYFYWYRQILGQKVEFLVSFYNNEISEKSEIFDDQFSVERPDGSNFTLKIRSTKLEDSAMYFCASSITGDNYGYTFGSGTRLTVV.

The gene calls are TRBV6-5 and TRBJ2-3; D perhaps matches TRBD1 (5 bases). Germline CDR1 and CDR2: MNHEY and SVGAGI. The CDR3 totals 15 residues. The V end was cut by 5 bases, the J end by 3 bases, with 15 bases between. CDR3 in DNA: TGTGCCAGCAGTATGCAGGGCCGAAGTACAGATACGCAGTATTTT. Translated: CASSMQGRSTDTQYF.

The rearrangement uses TRBV12-3 or TRBV12-4 and TRBJ2-7, with D hard to call. This CDR3 is 14 amino acids long. Trimming pared 6 bases from V and 1 base from J, leaving 13 bases between. Written as DNA, the CDR3 is TGTGCCAGCAGCCTCAAGGGAATTTCCTACGAGCAGTACGTC. Protein product: CASSLKGISYEQYV.

This clonotype was picked up a small number of times. This chain joins TRBV14 and TRBJ2-7; possibly TRBD2 for D (5 bases). The CDR3 is 13 amino acids. Deletions cut 0 bases from V and 4 bases from J, with 7 bases between. Germline V gene lookup returns CDR1 SGHDN and CDR2 FVKESK. CDR3 DNA: TGTGCCAGCAGCCAAGATGGCGGGTACGAGCAGTACGTC. Amino acid sequence: CASSQDGGYEQYV.

The chain employs TRBV18 and TRBJ2-1, with 13 positions matching TRBD2. The V and J ends lost 3 bases and 12 bases, in that order; junction bases with no gene match: 5. The CDR3 is 14 residues long. Germline values: CDR1 KGHSH, CDR2 LQKENI. As DNA, the CDR3 is TGTGCCAGCTCACCGGGACTAGCGGGGTATCCGCAGTTCTTC. This encodes CASSPGLAGYPQFF.

The J gene is TRBJ2-5, the V gene TRBV5-1; D is uncertain. Looked up from germline, CDR1 is SGHRS and CDR2 is YFSETQ. V gave up 1 base and J gave up 5 bases, with 12 bases separating them. This CDR3 spans 14 amino acids. The CDR3 here is CASSLIPGEETQYF. In nucleotides, the CDR3 is TGCGCCAGCAGCTTGATTCCGGGTGAGGAGACCCAGTACTTC.

The chain recombines TRBV12-3 or TRBV12-4 with TRBJ2-1; 8 bases are shared with TRBD2. After removal of 7 bases from V and 7 bases from J, the junction contained 12 bases not matched to a gene. This CDR3 has 15 amino acids. DNA for the CDR3: TGTGCCAGCAATAAAGCGGGAGTGACGAGAAATGAGCAGTTCTTC. This gives the protein CASNKAGVTRNEQFF.

This clonotype was seen more than once but under ten times. The chain recombines TRBV25-1 with TRBJ2-3; TRBD1 aligns across 7 bases. Germline loops: CDR1 MGHDK, CDR2 SYGVNS. There are 14 residues in the CDR3. After removal of 5 bases from V and 2 bases from J, the junction contained 4 bases not matched to a gene. The CDR3 sequence is CASSRGQNTDTQYF. CDR3 sequence (DNA): TGTGCCAGCAGTAGGGGACAGAACACAGATACGCAGTATTTT.

The sample holds a few counts of this clonotype. The chain is built from TRBV5-1 and TRBJ2-3; TRBD2 matches at 7 bases. After removal of 0 bases from V and 2 bases from J, the junction contained 3 bases not matched to a gene. CDR1 SGHRS and CDR2 YFSETQ come from the germline V gene. The CDR3 has 15 residues. The CDR3 DNA reads TGCGCCAGCAGCTTGGGCGGGAGCTCCACAGATACGCAGTATTTT. Translation gives CASSLGGSSTDTQYF.

This clonotype is medium-sized in the sample. This chain links TRBV6-6 with TRBJ1-5; D is uncertain. The CDR3 contains 17 residues. From germline, CDR1 is MNHNY and CDR2 SVGAGI (reference sequence). Between the trimmed V and J ends, which lost 1 base and 0 bases, there was a span of 13 bases. For the CDR3, the DNA is TGTGCCAGCAGTTACTACTCGTCGATGGGTAGCAATCAGCCCCAGCATTTT. This gives the protein CASSYYSSMGSNQPQHF.

In nucleotides, the CDR3 is TGCGCCAGCAGCACATCCGGGACTAGCTCAATCTACGAGCAGTACGTC. Protein: CASSTSGTSSIYEQYV. This chain links TRBV5-1 with TRBJ2-7; 9 nucleotides line up with TRBD2. Germline V gene sequence: CDR1 SGHRS, CDR2 YFSETQ. The CDR3 spans 16 residues. V lost 4 bases to trimming and J lost 3 bases; unmatched junction nucleotides: 11.

This clonotype was detected only a few times. V gene TRBV29-1 combines with J gene TRBJ2-1; D ambiguous. CDR3 length: 14 amino acids. Germline V gene sequence: CDR1 SQVTM, CDR2 ANQGSEA. With 0 bases removed from V and 8 bases from J, the gap between germline ends came to 14 bases. The CDR3 DNA follows: TGCAGCGTTGAAGACGTCGACCCGAGGTATGAGCAGTTCTTC. As protein: CSVEDVDPRYEQFF.

CDR3 DNA: TGTGCCAGCAGCTTAGAGGGGACCCTAGCGGGGACAAGCTCCTACAATGAGCAGTTCTTC. It encodes CASSLEGTLAGTSSYNEQFF. The rearrangement links TRBV11-3 to TRBJ2-1; 9 bases match TRBD2. CDR1 is SGHNT, CDR2 YENEEA, per germline. This CDR3 has 20 amino acids. Trimming cost V 0 bases and J 0 bases; bases outside gene matches: 12.

The chain has TRBV6-2 or TRBV6-3 and TRBJ2-5; weak D call: TRBD2 (5 bases). The CDR3 covers 14 residues. The V end lost 8 bases, the J end lost 0 bases, and 13 bases lay between the germline ends. Germline V gene data show CDR1 as MNHEY and CDR2 as SVGEGT. The CDR3 DNA is TGTGCCAGCCAAAGAGGGCTCAACCAAGAGACCCAGTACTTC. It is translated as CASQRGLNQETQYF.

In its sample, this clonotype was seen a few times. J is TRBJ2-3 and V is TRBV6-2 or TRBV6-3; a possible D gene is TRBD1 (6 bases). Per the germline V gene, CDR1 is MNHEY and CDR2 is SVGEGT. The germline V and J ends were trimmed by 6 bases and 1 base, with 17 bases remaining between them. CDR3 length: 16 amino acids. The CDR3 loop is CASSYDHRARTDTQYF. CDR3 bases: TGTGCCAGCAGCTACGACCACAGGGCTCGCACAGATACGCAGTATTTT.

This clonotype was seen just once. V gene TRBV12-3 or TRBV12-4 combines with J gene TRBJ2-5, with D hard to call. Trimming took off 5 bases at V and 1 base at J, with 14 bases between the two ends. This CDR3 is 15 amino acids long. CDR3 coding DNA: TGTGCCAGCAGTCACCCTCCAGCCGGCCAAGAGACCCAGTACTTC. This codes for CASSHPPAGQETQYF.

The CDR3 bases are TGTGCCCAAGGGGGGGCGGACTATGGCTACACCTTC. Protein sequence: CAQGGADYGYTF. V is TRBV12-3 or TRBV12-4 and J is TRBJ1-2, with a weak D call TRBD1 (6 bases). This CDR3 is built from 12 residues. The V gene lost 11 bases and the J gene lost 3 bases, with 13 bases spanning the gap.

This chain connects TRBV7-9 to TRBJ1-2; 7 bases align to TRBD1. The length of the CDR3 is 16 residues. CDR1 SEHNR and CDR2 FQNEAQ come from the germline V gene (reference sequence). Trimming removed 9 bases from V and 5 bases from J; junction bases left unmatched: 18. The CDR3 spells CASGELNTQGVYGYTF. The DNA for the CDR3 is TGTGCCAGTGGGGAACTCAATACCCAGGGGGTTTATGGCTACACCTTC. Full variable domain (remainder filled in from reference TRBV7-9 and TRBJ1-2): DTGVSQNPRHKITKRGQNVTFRCDPISEHNRLYWYRQTLGQGPEFLTYFQNEAQLEKSRLLSDRFSAERPKGSFSTLEIQRTEQGDSAMYLCASGELNTQGVYGYTFGSGTRLTVV.

The V call is TRBV28, the J call TRBJ2-1; 8 positions agree with TRBD2. The CDR3 length is 14 residues. Germline CDR1 MDHEN, CDR2 SYDVKM. J gave up 6 bases and V 8 bases, and 9 bases lay outside the gene matches. The CDR3 sequence: CASVRLAGANEQFF. In DNA form, the CDR3 reads TGTGCCAGCGTTCGGCTAGCGGGTGCCAATGAGCAGTTCTTC.